Here is one TCR beta chain with its context. As yet, its antigen is unknown. This sample was included in a study of lymphopenia after photon versus proton radiotherapy. Points from the study as a whole: A bigger post-nadir fall in TCR diversity correlated inversely with survival time in deceased patients. Better survival with proton therapy was suggested as possible, not demonstrated. Under photons, naive T cells and diversity fell while effector/memory populations rose. After lymphocyte nadir, photon-treated repertoires showed oligoclonal expansion, especially CD8+ Temra.

TCRdb's table, derived via immunoSEQ multiplex PCR, lists solely in-frame clones and lacks some. The sample shows around 25,000 clones, around four fifths of them seen only once. The V and J ends lost 6 bases and 5 bases respectively, with 16 bases between them. CDR1 and CDR2 (germline): MDHEN, SYDVKM. The CDR3 is 14 amino acids. Material: peripheral blood, obtained from a patient treated with photon-based radiotherapy. This receptor was identified in a middle-aged man with gastric cancer. The chain couples TRBV28 to TRBJ1-2; D might be TRBD1 (5 bases). The CDR3 spells CASSPIGTLYGYTF. The CDR3 coding sequence is TGTGCCAGCAGCCCGATCGGGACGCTGTATGGCTACACCTTC.